The 14 T cell receptor beta chains below were found in one sample sequenced in a study of control samples from healthy donors and cancer patients. TCRdb's copy holds only in-frame clones and misses some; the assay was immunoSEQ multiplex PCR. The sample has tens of thousands of clones; 92% are singletons. Sequenced: PBMCs. The receptors shown here come from a man between 40 and 49 years old with colorectal cancer.

J is TRBJ2-5 and V is TRBV5-1, with 11 nucleotides matching TRBD1. The CDR3 is 16 amino acids. J was trimmed by 0 bases and V by 3 bases; bases with no gene match: 4. Germline V lookup: CDR1 SGHRS, CDR2 YFSETQ. CDR3 amino acids: CASSSGTGGYQETQYF. CDR3 nucleotide sequence: TGCGCCAGCAGCTCCGGGACAGGGGGGTACCAAGAGACCCAGTACTTC.

This clone was seen once. The V gene is TRBV19, the J gene TRBJ1-1; D gene uncertain. Germline assignment: CDR1 LNHDA and CDR2 SQIVND (reference sequence). Trimming shortened V by 1 base and J by 0 bases, and 3 bases separated the two germline ends. The CDR3 length is 13 residues. The CDR3 DNA is TGTGCCAGTAGTATAGGAGTGAACACTGAAGCTTTCTTT. Its protein is CASSIGVNTEAFF.

The chain carries TRBV7-9 and TRBJ2-4, with D perhaps matching TRBD2 (6 bases). Germline CDR1 is SEHNR and CDR2 is FQNEAQ (reference sequence). Trimming stripped 5 bases from V and 8 bases from J, with 16 bases between. CDR3 length: 14 amino acids. CDR3 sequence: CASSRGLPWDIQYF. The CDR3 region has the DNA TGTGCCAGCAGCAGGGGACTTCCATGGGACATTCAGTACTTC.

This chain uses TRBV29-1 with TRBJ2-7; 10 positions agree with TRBD2. Trimming removed 0 bases from V and 4 bases from J; junction bases left unmatched: 6. There are 15 residues in the CDR3. Germline values: CDR1 SQVTM, CDR2 ANQGSEA. The CDR3 DNA sequence: TGCAGCGTTGAAGAGGCTAGCGGGGGTAAATACGAGCAGTACTTC. It is translated as CSVEEASGGKYEQYF.

V is TRBV19 and J is TRBJ1-3; 7 nucleotides align to TRBD1. The CDR3 is made up of 15 amino acids. Germline CDR1 reads LNHDA; CDR2 reads SQIVND (reference sequence). V shed 5 bases, J shed 4 bases, and the junction held 8 bases outside the gene matches. The chain's CDR3 is CASSPGTVQGNTIYF. CDR3 nucleotides: TGTGCCAGTAGTCCGGGGACAGTGCAAGGAAACACCATATATTTT.

This clone has a single count. The CDR3 DNA is TGTGCCAGCAGTGATTGGGGAGAGACCCAGTACTTC. Translation gives CASSDWGETQYF. The J gene is TRBJ2-5, the V gene TRBV2, with no clear D. CDR1 SNHLY and CDR2 FYNNEI come from the germline V gene. Trimming removed 3 bases at V and 4 bases at J, with 6 bases between. The CDR3 consists of 12 residues.

The genes are TRBV5-1 and TRBJ2-3, with a weak D call TRBD2 (6 bases). The length of the CDR3 is 15 residues. Germline V gene lookup returns CDR1 SGHRS and CDR2 YFSETQ. Trimming pared 7 bases from V and 1 base from J, leaving 16 bases between. The CDR3 coding sequence is TGCGCCAGCGCGGCAGCGGGTCGTCGCACAGATACGCAGTATTTT. Its translation: CASAAAGRRTDTQYF. Supplemented by reference TRBV5-1 and TRBJ2-3, the full variable domain reads KAGVTQTPRYLIKTRGQQVTLSCSPISGHRSVSWYQQTPGQGLQFLFEYFSETQRNKGNFPGRFSGRQFSNSRSEMNVSTLELGDSALYLCASAAAGRRTDTQYFGPGTRLTVL.

CDR3 DNA sequence: TGTGCCAGTCGGGTGGGTGGAACTGAAGCTTTCTTT. This translates into CASRVGGTEAFF. The chain joins TRBV13 to TRBJ1-1; D ambiguous. The CDR3 extends over 12 amino acids. Looked up from germline, CDR1 is PRHDT and CDR2 is FYEKMQ (reference sequence). The V gene lost 9 bases and the J gene lost 5 bases, with 13 bases spanning the gap.

The chain has TRBV7-9 and TRBJ2-7; a weak D match, TRBD2 (6 bases). Germline lookup yields CDR1 SEHNR and CDR2 FQNEAQ (reference sequence). The CDR3 runs 14 residues. V was cut by 5 bases and J by 6 bases, with 17 bases left in between. The CDR3 region has the DNA TGTGCCAGCAGCCGACTAGGAGTTTTGGCCGAGCAGTACTTC. It codes for CASSRLGVLAEQYF.

V usage is TRBV7-6 and J usage is TRBJ2-7, with 7 nucleotides matching TRBD1. Germline CDR1 is SGHVS and CDR2 is FNYEAQ. The CDR3 extends over 17 amino acids. Germline trimming cut 1 base from V and 4 bases from J; bases unmatched to any gene: 13. CDR3 nucleotide sequence: TGTGCCAGCAGCTTAGGGTCCGATCAGGGGGTTTTGTACGAGCAGTACTTC. Translation: CASSLGSDQGVLYEQYF.

The rearrangement uses TRBV19 and TRBJ2-3; D not resolved. Looked up from germline, CDR1 is LNHDA and CDR2 is SQIVND (reference sequence). The CDR3 has 16 residues. Deletions cut 1 base from V and 0 bases from J, with 11 bases between. The CDR3 protein is CASSIGQVSSTDTQYF. CDR3 nucleotide sequence: TGTGCCAGTAGTATAGGCCAGGTCAGTAGCACAGATACGCAGTATTTT.

The V and J genes are TRBV19 and TRBJ2-1; D is possibly TRBD1 or TRBD2 (5 bases each). Looked up from germline, CDR1 is LNHDA and CDR2 is SQIVND (reference sequence). The V end lost 7 bases, the J end lost 4 bases, and 14 bases lay between the germline ends. CDR3 length: 14 amino acids. This CDR3 is CASKGRQTYNEQFF. Written as DNA, the CDR3 is TGTGCCAGTAAGGGGAGACAGACTTACAATGAGCAGTTCTTC.

The rearrangement uses TRBV7-3 and TRBJ2-2; D unresolved. The CDR3 sequence is 15 residues long. V was cut by 5 bases and J by 2 bases, with 12 bases left in between. The germline CDR1 and CDR2 sequences are SGHTA and FQGTGA. Here the CDR3 DNA reads TGTGCCAGCAGCCCCGGTGCAGAAAACACCGGGGAGCTGTTTTTT. It codes for CASSPGAENTGELFF. The whole variable domain, filled in from reference TRBV7-3 and TRBJ2-2, reads GAGVSQTPSNKVTEKGKYVELRCDPISGHTALYWYRQSLGQGPEFLIYFQGTGAADDSGLPNDRFFAVRPEGSVSTLKIQRTERGDSAVYLCASSPGAENTGELFFGEGSRLTVL.

This clone was seen more than once but under ten times. The V gene is TRBV5-4, the J gene TRBJ1-2; 8 nucleotides align to TRBD1. Per germline, CDR1 SGHNT and CDR2 YYREEE (reference sequence). The CDR3 loop spans 15 amino acids. J gave up 0 bases and V 2 bases, and 3 bases lay outside the gene matches. CDR3 in DNA: TGTGCCAGCAGCTTAGGACAGGGAGCTAACTATGGCTACACCTTC. Protein sequence: CASSLGQGANYGYTF.